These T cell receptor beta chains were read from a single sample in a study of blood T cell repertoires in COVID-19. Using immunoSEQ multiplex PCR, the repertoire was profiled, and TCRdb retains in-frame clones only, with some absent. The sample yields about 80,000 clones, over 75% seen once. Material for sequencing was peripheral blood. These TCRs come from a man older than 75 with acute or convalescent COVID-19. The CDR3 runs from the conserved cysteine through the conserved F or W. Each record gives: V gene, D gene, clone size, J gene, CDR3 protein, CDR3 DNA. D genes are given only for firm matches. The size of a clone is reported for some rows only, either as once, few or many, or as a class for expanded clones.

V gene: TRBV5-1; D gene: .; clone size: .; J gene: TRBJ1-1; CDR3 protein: CASSLSGQRNTEAFF; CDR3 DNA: TGCGCCAGCAGCTTATCAGGACAGAGGAACACTGAAGCTTTCTTT
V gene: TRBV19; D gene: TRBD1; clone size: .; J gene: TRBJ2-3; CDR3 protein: CASSWDRVMDTQYF; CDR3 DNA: TGTGCCAGTAGTTGGGACAGGGTCATGGATACGCAGTATTTT
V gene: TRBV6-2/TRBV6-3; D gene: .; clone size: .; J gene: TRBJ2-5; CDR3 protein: CASSYGLAQIQETQYF; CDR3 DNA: TGTGCCAGCAGTTACGGCCTTGCACAGATCCAAGAGACCCAGTACTTC
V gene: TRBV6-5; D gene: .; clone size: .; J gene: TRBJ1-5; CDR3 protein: CASKISLGGQPQHF; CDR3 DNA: TGTGCCAGCAAGATCAGCCTGGGAGGTCAGCCCCAGCATTTT
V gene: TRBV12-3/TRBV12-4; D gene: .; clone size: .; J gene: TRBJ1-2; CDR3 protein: CASRAGWGGGYTF; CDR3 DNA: TGTGCCAGCAGGGCCGGTTGGGGGGGTGGCTACACCTTC
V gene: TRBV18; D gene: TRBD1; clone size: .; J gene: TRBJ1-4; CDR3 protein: CASSSDRGRVEKLFF; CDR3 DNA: TGTGCCAGCTCGTCCGACAGGGGAAGGGTTGAAAAACTGTTTTTT
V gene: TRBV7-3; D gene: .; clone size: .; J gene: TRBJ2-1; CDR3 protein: CASSPLRTDNEQFF; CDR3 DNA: TGTGCCAGCAGCCCTCTACGGACTGACAATGAGCAGTTCTTC
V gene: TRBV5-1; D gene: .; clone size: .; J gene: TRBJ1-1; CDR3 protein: CASSLVQAEEAFF; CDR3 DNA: TGCGCCAGCAGCTTGGTACAGGCGGAGGAAGCTTTCTTT
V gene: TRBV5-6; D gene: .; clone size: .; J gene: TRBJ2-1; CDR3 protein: CASSFGVRGEQFF; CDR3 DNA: TGTGCCAGCAGCTTTGGGGTAAGGGGTGAGCAGTTCTTC
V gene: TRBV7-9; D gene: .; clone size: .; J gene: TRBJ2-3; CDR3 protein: CASSLRVGSADTQYF; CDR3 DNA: TGTGCCAGCAGCTTAAGGGTCGGTAGCGCAGATACGCAGTATTTT
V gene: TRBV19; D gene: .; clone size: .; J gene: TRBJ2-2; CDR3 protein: CASSIDRQGGTGELFF; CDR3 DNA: TGTGCCAGTAGTATAGACCGACAGGGAGGTACCGGGGAGCTGTTTTTT
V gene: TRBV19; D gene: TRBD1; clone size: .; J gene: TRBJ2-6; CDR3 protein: CASSNGQGGFFVGANVLTF; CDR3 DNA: TGTGCCAGTAGTAACGGACAGGGAGGCTTTTTCGTTGGGGCCAACGTCCTGACTTTC
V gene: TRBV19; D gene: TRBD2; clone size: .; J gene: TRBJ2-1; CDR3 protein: CASSVPPGLAGGTYNEQFF; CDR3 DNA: TGTGCCAGTAGTGTGCCCCCGGGACTAGCGGGGGGGACCTACAATGAGCAGTTCTTC
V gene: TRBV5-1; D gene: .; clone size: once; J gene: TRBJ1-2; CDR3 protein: CASSFGSYGYTF; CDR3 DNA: TGCGCCAGCAGCTTTGGCAGCTATGGCTACACCTTC
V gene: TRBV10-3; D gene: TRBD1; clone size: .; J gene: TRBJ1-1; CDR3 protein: CAISGDRATEAFF; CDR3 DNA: TGTGCCATCAGCGGGGACAGGGCTACTGAAGCTTTCTTT
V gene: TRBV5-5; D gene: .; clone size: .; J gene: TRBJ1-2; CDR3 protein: CASSLGRGPFYGYTF; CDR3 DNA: TGTGCCAGCAGCTTAGGGAGGGGCCCCTTCTATGGCTACACCTTC
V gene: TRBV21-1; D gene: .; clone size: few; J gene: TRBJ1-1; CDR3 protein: CASSKPGHPKMNTEAFF; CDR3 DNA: TGTGCCAGCAGCAAGCCGGGACACCCCAAAATGAACACTGAAGCTTTCTTT
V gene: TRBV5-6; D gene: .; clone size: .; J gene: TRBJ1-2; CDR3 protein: CASIDRRLFLYGYTF; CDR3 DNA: TGTGCCAGCATCGACAGGCGCCTATTTCTCTATGGCTACACCTTC
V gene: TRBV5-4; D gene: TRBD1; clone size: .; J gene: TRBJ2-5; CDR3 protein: CASSDDRARETQYF; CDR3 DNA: TGTGCCAGCAGCGATGACAGGGCCCGGGAGACCCAGTACTTC
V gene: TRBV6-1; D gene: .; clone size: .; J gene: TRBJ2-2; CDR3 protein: CASSERGTTGELFF; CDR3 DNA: TGTGCCAGCAGTGAACGAGGGACAACCGGGGAGCTGTTTTTT
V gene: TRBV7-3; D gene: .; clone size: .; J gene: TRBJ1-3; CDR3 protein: CASSNNRAGSGNTIYF; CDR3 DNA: TGTGCCAGCAGCAACAACAGGGCCGGGTCTGGAAACACCATATATTTT
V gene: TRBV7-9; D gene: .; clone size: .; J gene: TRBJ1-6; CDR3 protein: CASSFATGTFDNSPLHF; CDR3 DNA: TGTGCCAGCAGCTTCGCCACAGGGACATTTGATAATTCACCCCTCCACTTT
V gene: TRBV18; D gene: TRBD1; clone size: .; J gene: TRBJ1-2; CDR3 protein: CASSPDRGLSRYGYTF; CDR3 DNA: TGTGCCAGCTCACCAGACAGGGGGCTCTCAAGGTATGGCTACACCTTC
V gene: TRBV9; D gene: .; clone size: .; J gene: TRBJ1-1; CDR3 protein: CASSVQVNTEAFF; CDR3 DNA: TGTGCCAGCAGCGTTCAGGTGAACACTGAAGCTTTCTTT
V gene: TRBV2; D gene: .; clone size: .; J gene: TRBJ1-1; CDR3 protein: CASNPSRANTEAFF; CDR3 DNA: TGTGCCAGCAACCCAAGCAGGGCCAACACTGAAGCTTTCTTT
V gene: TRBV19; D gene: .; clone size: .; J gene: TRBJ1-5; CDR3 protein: CASSIPGGPQPQHF; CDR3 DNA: TGTGCCAGTAGTATCCCCGGGGGACCTCAGCCCCAGCATTTT
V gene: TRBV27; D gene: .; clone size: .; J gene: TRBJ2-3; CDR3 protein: CASSLYGYGGTDTQYF; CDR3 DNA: TGTGCCAGCAGTCTATATGGGTACGGGGGCACAGATACGCAGTATTTT
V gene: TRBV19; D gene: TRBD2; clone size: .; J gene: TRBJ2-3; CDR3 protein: CASSISGGRDTQYF; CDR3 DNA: TGTGCCAGTAGTATTTCCGGGGGGAGGGATACGCAGTATTTT
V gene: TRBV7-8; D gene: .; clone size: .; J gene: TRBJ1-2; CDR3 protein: CASSLAARVYGYTF; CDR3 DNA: TGTGCCAGCAGCTTAGCGGCCAGGGTCTATGGCTACACCTTC
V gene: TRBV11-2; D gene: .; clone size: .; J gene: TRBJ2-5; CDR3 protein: CASSLGGRWGKETQYF; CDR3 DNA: TGTGCCAGCAGCTTGGGGGGACGGTGGGGTAAGGAGACCCAGTACTTC
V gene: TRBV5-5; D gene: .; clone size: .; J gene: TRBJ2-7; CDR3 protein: CASSPIVYEQYF; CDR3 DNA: TGTGCCAGCAGCCCCATAGTGTACGAGCAGTACTTC
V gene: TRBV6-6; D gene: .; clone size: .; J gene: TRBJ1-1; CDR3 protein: CASSYRSDTEAFF; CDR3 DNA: TGTGCCAGCAGTTACCGGTCGGACACTGAAGCTTTCTTT
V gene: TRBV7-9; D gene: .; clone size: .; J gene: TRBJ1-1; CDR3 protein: CASKQGLYTEAFF; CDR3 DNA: TGTGCCAGTAAACAGGGTTTGTACACTGAAGCTTTCTTT
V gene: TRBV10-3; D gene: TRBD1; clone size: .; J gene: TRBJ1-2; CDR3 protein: CAISGGTGGLAGYTF; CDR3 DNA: TGTGCCATCAGTGGAGGGACAGGGGGCCTCGCTGGCTACACCTTC
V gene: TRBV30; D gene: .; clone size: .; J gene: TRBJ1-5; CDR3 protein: CAWRGTGSGQPQHF; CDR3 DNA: TGTGCCTGGAGGGGAACAGGGTCAGGTCAGCCCCAGCATTTT
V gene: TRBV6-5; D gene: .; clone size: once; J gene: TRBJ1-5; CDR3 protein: CASSQQGGANQPQHF; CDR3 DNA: TGTGCCAGCAGCCAACAGGGAGGGGCCAATCAGCCCCAGCATTTT
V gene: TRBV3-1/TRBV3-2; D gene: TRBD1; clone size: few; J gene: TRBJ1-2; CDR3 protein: CASSRRDRYGYTF; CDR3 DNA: TGTGCCAGCAGCCGAAGGGACAGGTACGGCTACACCTTC
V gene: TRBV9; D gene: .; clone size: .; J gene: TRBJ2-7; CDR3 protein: CASSVLLSGDEQYF; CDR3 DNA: TGTGCCAGCAGCGTACTGTTGTCGGGGGACGAGCAGTACTTC
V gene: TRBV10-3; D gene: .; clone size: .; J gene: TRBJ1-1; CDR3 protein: CAINQRGNTEAFF; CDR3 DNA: TGTGCCATCAACCAACGGGGGAACACTGAAGCTTTCTTT
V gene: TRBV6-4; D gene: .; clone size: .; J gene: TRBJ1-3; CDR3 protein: CASKPGHRSGNTIYF; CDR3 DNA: TGTGCCAGTAAGCCGGGACACCGCTCTGGAAACACCATATATTTT
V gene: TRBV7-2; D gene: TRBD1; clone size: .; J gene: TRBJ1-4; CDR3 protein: CASSSGTVNEKLFF; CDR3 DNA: TGTGCCAGCAGCTCCGGGACAGTAAATGAAAAACTGTTTTTT
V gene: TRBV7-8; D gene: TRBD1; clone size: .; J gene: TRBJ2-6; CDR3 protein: CASSSRDRGLSGANVLTF; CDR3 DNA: TGTGCCAGCAGCTCCCGGGACAGGGGCCTCTCTGGGGCCAACGTCCTGACTTTC
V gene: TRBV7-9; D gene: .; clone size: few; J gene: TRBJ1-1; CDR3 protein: CASSKLTSGQPLNTEAFF; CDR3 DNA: TGTGCCAGCAGCAAGCTTACCTCGGGACAACCTTTGAACACTGAAGCTTTCTTT
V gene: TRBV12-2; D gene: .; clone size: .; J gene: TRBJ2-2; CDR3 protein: CASRLDRGNTGELFF; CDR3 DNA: TGTGCAAGTCGCTTAGACAGGGGGAACACCGGGGAGCTGTTTTTT
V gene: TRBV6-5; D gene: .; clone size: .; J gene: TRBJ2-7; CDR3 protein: CASSYAGPNVYEQYF; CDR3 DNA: TGTGCCAGCAGTTATGCGGGACCCAACGTATACGAGCAGTACTTC
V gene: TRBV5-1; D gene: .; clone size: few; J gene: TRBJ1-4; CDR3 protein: CASSTRAGNEKLFF; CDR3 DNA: TGCGCCAGCAGCACCCGGGCGGGGAACGAAAAACTGTTTTTT
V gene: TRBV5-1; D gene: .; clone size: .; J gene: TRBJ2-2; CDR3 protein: CASSNSGQRGAGELFF; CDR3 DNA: TGCGCCAGCAGCAATAGTGGACAGAGAGGTGCCGGGGAGCTGTTTTTT
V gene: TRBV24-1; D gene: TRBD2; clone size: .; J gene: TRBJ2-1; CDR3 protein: CATSDPSGGLYNEQFF; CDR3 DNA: TGTGCCACCAGTGACCCCAGCGGGGGCCTCTACAATGAGCAGTTCTTC
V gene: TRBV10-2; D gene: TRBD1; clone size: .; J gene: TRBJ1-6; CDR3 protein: CASSETPGTAQNF; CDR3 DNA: TGCGCCAGCAGTGAGACCCCCGGGACAGCGCAAAACTTT
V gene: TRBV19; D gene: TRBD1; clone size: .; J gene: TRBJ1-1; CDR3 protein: CASSIVPGGTEAFF; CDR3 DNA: TGTGCCAGTAGTATAGTTCCAGGGGGCACTGAAGCTTTCTTT
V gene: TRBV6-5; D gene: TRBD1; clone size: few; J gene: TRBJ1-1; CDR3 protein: CASNDRGGNTEAFF; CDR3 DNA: TGTGCCAGCAACGACAGGGGAGGGAACACTGAAGCTTTCTTT
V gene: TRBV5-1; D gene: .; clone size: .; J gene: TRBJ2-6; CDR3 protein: CASSSGDSGANVLTF; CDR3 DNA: TGCGCCAGCAGCTCCGGGGACTCTGGGGCCAACGTCCTGACTTTC
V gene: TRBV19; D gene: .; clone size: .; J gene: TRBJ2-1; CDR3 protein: CASFDRRRDNEQFF; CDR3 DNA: TGTGCCAGTTTCGACAGGAGACGGGACAATGAGCAGTTCTTC
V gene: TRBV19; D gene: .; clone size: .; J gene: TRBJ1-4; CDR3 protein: CASSIDLRGGGKLFF; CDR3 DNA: TGTGCCAGTAGTATAGATCTGAGAGGAGGCGGAAAACTGTTTTTT
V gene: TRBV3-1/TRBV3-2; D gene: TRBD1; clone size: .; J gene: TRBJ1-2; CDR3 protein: CASSRSGTGNYGYTF; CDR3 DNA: TGTGCCAGCAGCCGCTCCGGGACAGGGAACTATGGCTACACCTTC